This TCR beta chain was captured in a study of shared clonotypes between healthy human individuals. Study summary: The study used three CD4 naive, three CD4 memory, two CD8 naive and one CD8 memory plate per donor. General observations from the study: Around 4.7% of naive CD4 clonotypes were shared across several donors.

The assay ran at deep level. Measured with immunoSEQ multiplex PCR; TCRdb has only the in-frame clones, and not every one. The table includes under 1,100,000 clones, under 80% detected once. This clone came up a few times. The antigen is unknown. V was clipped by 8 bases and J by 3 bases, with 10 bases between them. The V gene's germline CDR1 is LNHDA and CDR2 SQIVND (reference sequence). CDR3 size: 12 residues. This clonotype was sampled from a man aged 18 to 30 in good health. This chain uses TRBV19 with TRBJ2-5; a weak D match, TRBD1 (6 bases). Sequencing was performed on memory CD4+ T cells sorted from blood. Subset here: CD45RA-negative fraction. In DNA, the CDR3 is TGTGCCAGTGGCAGGGACAAAGAGACCCAGTACTTC. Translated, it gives CASGRDKETQYF. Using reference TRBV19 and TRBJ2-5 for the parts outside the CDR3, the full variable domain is DGGITQSPKYLFRKEGQNVTLSCEQNLNHDAMYWYRQDPGQGLRLIYYSQIVNDFQKGDIAEGYSVSREKKESFPLTVTSAQKNPTAFYLCASGRDKETQYFGPGTRLLVL.